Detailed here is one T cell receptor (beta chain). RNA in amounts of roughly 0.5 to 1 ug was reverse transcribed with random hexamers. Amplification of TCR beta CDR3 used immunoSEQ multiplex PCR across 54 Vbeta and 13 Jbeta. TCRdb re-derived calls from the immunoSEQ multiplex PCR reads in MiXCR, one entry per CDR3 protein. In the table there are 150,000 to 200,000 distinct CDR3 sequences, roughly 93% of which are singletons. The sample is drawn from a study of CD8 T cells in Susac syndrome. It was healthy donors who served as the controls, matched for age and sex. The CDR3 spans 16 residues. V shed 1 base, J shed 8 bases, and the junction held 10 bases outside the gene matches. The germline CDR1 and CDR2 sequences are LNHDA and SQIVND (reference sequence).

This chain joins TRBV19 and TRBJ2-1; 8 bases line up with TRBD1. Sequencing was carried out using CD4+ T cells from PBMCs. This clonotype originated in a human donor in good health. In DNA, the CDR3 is TGTGCCAGTAGTATAGCCCCAGGACAGGGTTTCGATGAGCAGTTCTTC. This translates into CASSIAPGQGFDEQFF.